These 21 T cell receptor beta chains share one sample of origin, sequenced in a study of beta chain features in type 1 diabetes. Expressed TCRB transcripts were sequenced because the isolated RNA had all been reverse transcribed beforehand. The assay was immunoSEQ multiplex PCR, and TCRdb's table has in-frame clones only and misses some. The top ten hold 0.55% to 0.75% of the sample, which has 120,000 to 150,000 clones, about 9.1% seen once. Sequencing was performed on central memory CD4+ T cells from blood. The receptor set was obtained from a woman aged 40 to 50 in good health.

This clone appeared many times. This chain connects TRBV9 to TRBJ2-4, with 8 bases lining up with TRBD1. This CDR3 spans 13 amino acids. Trimming cost V 2 bases and J 6 bases; bases outside gene matches: 1. Germline V CDR1 and CDR2: SGDLS, YYNGEE. The CDR3, as DNA: TGTGCCAGCAGCGTCGGACAGGGAAACATTCAGTACTTC. Amino acid sequence: CASSVGQGNIQYF.

This chain connects TRBV27 to TRBJ2-7, with TRBD1 identical over 8 bases. Germline V gene lookup returns CDR1 MNHEY and CDR2 SMNVEV (reference sequence). The CDR3 length is 16 residues. Trimming removed 3 bases from V and 0 bases from J; junction bases left unmatched: 7. The CDR3 sequence: CASSFGQGRSSYEQYF. Written as DNA, the CDR3 is TGTGCCAGCAGTTTTGGACAGGGAAGGAGCTCCTACGAGCAGTACTTC.

This clone showed up just a few times. The V gene is TRBV10-3, the J gene TRBJ2-7; 10 nucleotides align to TRBD1. CDR3 length: 13 residues. With V trimmed by 6 bases and J by 2 bases, 1 base remained unmatched. Germline CDR1 reads ENHRY; CDR2 reads SYGVKD. The CDR3 nucleotides are TGTGCCATCAGCGGACAGGGGGCCTACGAGCAGTACTTC. Its protein product is CAISGQGAYEQYF.

The gene calls are TRBV29-1 and TRBJ1-1, with 7 bases lining up with TRBD1. V lost 7 bases to trimming and J lost 1 base; unmatched junction nucleotides: 3. CDR3 length: 12 amino acids. The germline gives CDR1 SQVTM, CDR2 ANQGSEA. CDR3 in DNA: TGCAGCGGCAGGGGGTCGAACACTGAAGCTTTCTTT. As protein: CSGRGSNTEAFF.

This clone was found many times. The genes are TRBV7-9 and TRBJ1-1; D remains unclear. The CDR3 totals 14 residues. Trimming left V 0 bases short and J 7 bases short, with 12 bases between. The V gene's germline CDR1 is SEHNR and CDR2 FQNEAQ (reference sequence). The CDR3 loop reads CASSLAEASREAFF. For the CDR3, the DNA is TGTGCCAGCAGCTTAGCGGAGGCGAGTCGTGAAGCTTTCTTT. Variable domain in full (rest from reference TRBV7-9 and TRBJ1-1): DTGVSQNPRHKITKRGQNVTFRCDPISEHNRLYWYRQTLGQGPEFLTYFQNEAQLEKSRLLSDRFSAERPKGSFSTLEIQRTEQGDSAMYLCASSLAEASREAFFGQGTRLTVV.

This clone was counted ten times or more. The chain carries TRBV29-1 and TRBJ1-5; 9 nucleotides line up with TRBD1. V was clipped by 4 bases and J by 6 bases; unmatched bases: 1. This CDR3 comprises 12 residues. The germline CDR1 and CDR2 sequences are SQVTM and ANQGSEA. The CDR3 sequence: CSVGTGAQPQHF. Here the CDR3 DNA reads TGCAGCGTTGGGACAGGGGCTCAGCCCCAGCATTTT.

This clone was counted between two and nine times. Here the CDR3 reads CASSLVGSLGGAGANVLTF. In nucleotides, the CDR3 is TGTGCCAGCAGCTTAGTAGGTAGTCTGGGGGGTGCAGGGGCCAACGTCCTGACTTTC. The V call is TRBV7-2, the J call TRBJ2-6; possible D gene TRBD2, 6 bases. Germline V CDR1 and CDR2: SGHTA, FQGNSA. The CDR3 covers 19 residues. The V gene lost 1 base and the J gene lost 4 bases, with 20 bases spanning the gap.

This clone has more than one count but fewer than ten. Here the CDR3 reads CASTRLAGEYNEQFF. The CDR3 bases are TGTGCCAGTACGAGACTAGCGGGGGAATACAATGAGCAGTTCTTC. The J gene is TRBJ2-1, the V gene TRBV19; 12 nucleotides match TRBD2. CDR1 is LNHDA and CDR2 is SQIVND in the germline V gene (reference sequence). V was pared by 7 bases and J by 4 bases, with 5 bases of the junction left unmatched. This CDR3 is built from 15 residues.

This clone showed up just a few times. The J gene is TRBJ1-3, the V gene TRBV21-1; the table's TRBD1 call for D was not verified on the DNA. TRBV21-1 is given as a pseudogene. This CDR3 is 16 amino acids long. CDR3 sequence: CASSFGQGGPGDTIYF. The DNA of the CDR3 is TGTGCCAGCAGCTTCGGACAGGGAGGCCCTGGGGACACCATATATTTT.

The chain has TRBV7-2 and TRBJ2-4; D is ambiguous. The CDR3 consists of 13 residues. The germline CDR1 and CDR2 sequences are SGHTA and FQGNSA. V was clipped by 1 base and J by 5 bases, with 6 bases between them. The CDR3 region is CASSLDNQNIQYF. CDR3 coding DNA: TGTGCCAGCAGCTTAGATAATCAAAACATTCAGTACTTC.

This clone has only a few counts. The rearrangement uses TRBV28 and TRBJ2-7, with 12 bases identical to TRBD1. V lost 8 bases and J lost 3; bases outside the gene matches: 5. The germline gives CDR1 MDHEN, CDR2 SYDVKM. The CDR3 has 14 residues. The CDR3 bases are TGTGCCAGCGCCGGGACAGGGGGCCTCTACGAGCAGTACTTC. Translation: CASAGTGGLYEQYF.

This clone was seen more than once but under ten times. The V call is TRBV23-1, the J call TRBJ1-6, with TRBD1 identical over 11 bases. TRBV23-1 is an ORF; its function is uncertain. The CDR3 is made up of 17 amino acids. V was pared by 8 bases and J by 2 bases, with 8 bases of the junction left unmatched. The CDR3 loop is CASGRTGGIAYNSPLHF. In DNA form, the CDR3 reads TGCGCCAGCGGCAGGACAGGGGGCATCGCCTATAATTCACCCCTCCACTTT.

The rearrangement links TRBV13 to TRBJ2-3; D unclear. The V end lost 5 bases, the J end lost 2 bases, and 5 bases lay between the germline ends. Germline V CDR1 and CDR2: PRHDT, FYEKMQ (reference sequence). The length of the CDR3 is 12 residues. The CDR3 DNA sequence: TGTGCCAGCAGCCCTTTCACAGATACGCAGTATTTT. Translated, it gives CASSPFTDTQYF.

This clone was detected a few times. The chain joins TRBV7-9 to TRBJ2-7; no reliable D call. The CDR3 length is 13 residues. V was shortened by 1 base and J by 4 bases, with 8 bases between the two germline ends. Germline CDR1 reads SEHNR; CDR2 reads FQNEAQ (reference sequence). CDR3 DNA: TGTGCCAGCAGCTTAGGGGCAGTATACGAGCAGTACTTC. Translating gives CASSLGAVYEQYF.

The sample holds a few counts of this clone. The chain carries TRBV9 and TRBJ2-7; D is ambiguous. This CDR3 is built from 14 residues. Trimming took 0 bases from V and 6 from J, leaving 13 bases between them. Germline V gives CDR1 SGDLS, CDR2 YYNGEE. The CDR3 DNA sequence: TGTGCCAGCAGCGTAGGAATCAAGTCGCGCGAGCAGTACTTC. It translates to CASSVGIKSREQYF.

V gene TRBV6-5 combines with J gene TRBJ2-3, with 11 bases lining up with TRBD2. The germline CDR1 and CDR2 sequences are MNHEY and SVGAGI. The CDR3 loop spans 15 amino acids. V dropped 8 bases and J dropped 3; count of bases not matched to a gene: 7. In nucleotides, the CDR3 is TGTGCCAGCTCACCTAGCGGGGGGCGGACAGATACGCAGTATTTT. It specifies CASSPSGGRTDTQYF.

The gene calls are TRBV7-2 and TRBJ1-2; TRBD1 is a possible D gene (6 bases). Germline V gene lookup returns CDR1 SGHTA and CDR2 FQGNSA. CDR3 size: 13 residues. Trimming left V 4 bases short and J 5 bases short, with 11 bases between. The CDR3 protein is CASSSGTTYGYTF. The CDR3 DNA follows: TGTGCCAGCAGCTCCGGGACAACATATGGCTACACCTTC.

This clone was detected only a few times. The chain employs TRBV14 and TRBJ1-4; D is undetermined. This CDR3 comprises 15 residues. V was pared by 1 base and J by 5 bases, with 11 bases between. Looked up from germline, CDR1 is SGHDN and CDR2 is FVKESK. CDR3 nucleotides: TGTGCCAGCAGCCAAGGGGAGGAACGCAATGAAAAACTGTTTTTT. Amino acids: CASSQGEERNEKLFF.

In its sample, this clone was seen a few times. The V call is TRBV4-1, the J call TRBJ2-3; tentative D call: TRBD2 (5 bases). The CDR3 has 15 amino acids. Germline V CDR1 and CDR2: MGHRA, YSYEKL. The V gene lost 0 bases and the J gene lost 5 bases, with 12 bases spanning the gap. For the CDR3, the DNA is TGCGCCAGCAGCCAAGAGGGAAGAGGACTAGATACGCAGTATTTT. Protein: CASSQEGRGLDTQYF.

The J gene is TRBJ1-4, the V gene TRBV5-8; weak D call: TRBD1 (5 bases). The CDR3 loop spans 14 amino acids. V gave up 4 bases and J gave up 11 bases, with 18 bases separating them. Looked up from germline, CDR1 is SGHTS and CDR2 is YDEGEE. The chain's CDR3 is CASSPEQAPEKLFF. The CDR3 DNA reads TGTGCCAGCAGCCCCGAACAGGCGCCGGAGAAACTGTTTTTT.

This clone was detected a few times. The rearrangement joins TRBV25-1 to TRBJ1-1; D not resolved. The germline CDR1 and CDR2 sequences are MGHDK and SYGVNS. Trimming took off 4 bases at V and 4 bases at J, with 10 bases between the two ends. This CDR3 is 13 amino acids long. CDR3 nucleotide sequence: TGTGCCAGCAGTGTAAGAAGGAGCACTGAAGCTTTCTTT. Translating gives CASSVRRSTEAFF.